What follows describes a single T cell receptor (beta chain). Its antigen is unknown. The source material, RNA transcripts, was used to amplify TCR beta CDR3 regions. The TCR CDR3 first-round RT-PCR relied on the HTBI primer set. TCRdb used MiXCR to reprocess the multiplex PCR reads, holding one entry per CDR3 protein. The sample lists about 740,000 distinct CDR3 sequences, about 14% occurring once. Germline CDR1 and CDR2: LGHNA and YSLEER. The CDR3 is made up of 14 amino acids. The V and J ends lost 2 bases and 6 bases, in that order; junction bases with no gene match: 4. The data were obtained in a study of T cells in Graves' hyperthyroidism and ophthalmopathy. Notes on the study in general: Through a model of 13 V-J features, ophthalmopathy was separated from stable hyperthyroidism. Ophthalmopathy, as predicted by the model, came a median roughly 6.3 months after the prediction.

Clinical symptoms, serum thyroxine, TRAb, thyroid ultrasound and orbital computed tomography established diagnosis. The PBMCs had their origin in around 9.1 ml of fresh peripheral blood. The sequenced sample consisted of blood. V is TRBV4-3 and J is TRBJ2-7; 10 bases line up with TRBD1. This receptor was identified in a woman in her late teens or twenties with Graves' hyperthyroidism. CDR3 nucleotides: TGCGCCAGCAGCCAAAGGACAGGGGGTAGCGAGCAGTACTTC. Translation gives CASSQRTGGSEQYF.